These T cell receptor beta chains were read from a single sample in a study of control samples from healthy donors and cancer patients. Assay used: immunoSEQ multiplex PCR; TCRdb lists only in-frame clones, some missing. The data show 150,000 to 200,000 clones, with roughly nine tenths seen just once and just over 1.4% held by the top ten. The sequencing sample was made of blood. These receptors were collected from a man in his thirties or forties in good health. The CDR3 runs from the conserved cysteine through the conserved F or W. Each record gives: V gene, D gene, CDR3 length, clone size, J gene, CDR3 protein, CDR3 DNA. A D gene is named only where the DNA matches it firmly. Clone size is shown for a subset of rows, as once, few, many or a class of expanded clone.

v_gene: TRBV18; d_gene: -; len: 13; abundance: -; j_gene: TRBJ1-3; CDR3aa: CASSQMGGNTIYF; CDR3nt: TGTGCCAGCTCCCAGATGGGTGGAAACACCATATATTTT
v_gene: TRBV3-1/TRBV3-2; d_gene: TRBD1; len: 16; abundance: -; j_gene: TRBJ2-5; CDR3aa: CASSPKGTGGGETQYF; CDR3nt: TGTGCCAGCAGCCCCAAAGGGACAGGTGGAGGGGAGACCCAGTACTTC
v_gene: TRBV29-1; d_gene: TRBD2; len: 14; abundance: -; j_gene: TRBJ2-3; CDR3aa: CSVRSLAGADTQYF; CDR3nt: TGCAGCGTTCGCTCCCTAGCGGGTGCAGATACGCAGTATTTT
v_gene: TRBV3-1/TRBV3-2; d_gene: TRBD1; len: 16; abundance: few; j_gene: TRBJ1-2; CDR3aa: CASSQDSRGLGYGYTF; CDR3nt: TGTGCCAGCAGCCAAGATTCGAGGGGGCTGGGATATGGCTACACCTTC
v_gene: TRBV12-5; d_gene: -; len: 12; abundance: -; j_gene: TRBJ2-3; CDR3aa: CASGQGEDTQYF; CDR3nt: TGTGCTAGTGGCCAAGGGGAAGATACGCAGTATTTT
v_gene: TRBV2; d_gene: TRBD1; len: 16; abundance: -; j_gene: TRBJ2-1; CDR3aa: CASSTGTGNPYNEQFF; CDR3nt: TGTGCCAGCAGCACCGGGACAGGGAACCCCTACAATGAGCAGTTCTTC
v_gene: TRBV18; d_gene: -; len: 14; abundance: -; j_gene: TRBJ1-1; CDR3aa: CASSSTGSNTEAFF; CDR3nt: TGTGCCAGCTCAAGTACAGGGTCGAACACTGAAGCTTTCTTT
v_gene: TRBV9; d_gene: -; len: 16; abundance: -; j_gene: TRBJ2-3; CDR3aa: CASSSRLEGGTDTQYF; CDR3nt: TGTGCCAGCAGCTCCCGACTAGAGGGGGGCACAGATACGCAGTATTTT
v_gene: TRBV7-2; d_gene: -; len: 15; abundance: -; j_gene: TRBJ2-4; CDR3aa: CASSLNNGAKNIQYF; CDR3nt: TGTGCCAGCAGCTTAAATAACGGAGCCAAAAACATTCAGTACTTC
v_gene: TRBV28; d_gene: -; len: 13; abundance: -; j_gene: TRBJ2-7; CDR3aa: CASSPRPEDEQYF; CDR3nt: TGTGCCAGCAGTCCCCGGCCCGAGGACGAGCAGTACTTC
v_gene: TRBV20-1; d_gene: -; len: 15; abundance: -; j_gene: TRBJ1-6; CDR3aa: CSASHTQGYNSPLHF; CDR3nt: TGCAGTGCTAGTCATACACAGGGTTATAATTCACCCCTCCACTTT
v_gene: TRBV21-1; d_gene: -; len: 14; abundance: -; j_gene: TRBJ1-6; CDR3aa: CASSKLGGDSPLHF; CDR3nt: TGTGCCAGCAGCAAATTAGGGGGGGATTCACCCCTCCACTTT
v_gene: TRBV5-4; d_gene: TRBD2; len: 16; abundance: -; j_gene: TRBJ2-3; CDR3aa: CASSLPTSGSSDTQYF; CDR3nt: TGTGCCAGCAGCCTTCCGACTAGCGGGAGCTCAGATACGCAGTATTTT
v_gene: TRBV3-1/TRBV3-2; d_gene: -; len: 14; abundance: -; j_gene: TRBJ2-7; CDR3aa: CASSQVFSSYEQYF; CDR3nt: TGTGCCAGCAGCCAAGTCTTTAGCTCCTACGAGCAGTACTTC
v_gene: TRBV6-5; d_gene: TRBD1; len: 14; abundance: once; j_gene: TRBJ1-4; CDR3aa: CASSQGGTNEKLFF; CDR3nt: TGTGCCAGCAGTCAGGGGGGGACTAATGAAAAACTGTTTTTT
v_gene: TRBV9; d_gene: -; len: 13; abundance: -; j_gene: TRBJ1-1; CDR3aa: CASSVDRHTEAFF; CDR3nt: TGTGCCAGCAGCGTAGACAGGCACACTGAAGCTTTCTTT
v_gene: TRBV19; d_gene: TRBD1; len: 15; abundance: once; j_gene: TRBJ1-2; CDR3aa: CASSSLGQGAKGYTF; CDR3nt: TGTGCCAGTAGTTCTCTGGGACAGGGGGCAAAGGGCTACACCTTC
v_gene: TRBV18; d_gene: -; len: 13; abundance: -; j_gene: TRBJ1-5; CDR3aa: CASSPGIWEPQHF; CDR3nt: TGTGCCAGCTCACCCGGAATTTGGGAGCCCCAGCATTTT
v_gene: TRBV3-1/TRBV3-2; d_gene: -; len: 15; abundance: -; j_gene: TRBJ1-1; CDR3aa: CASSQGVGARTEAFF; CDR3nt: TGTGCCAGCAGCCAAGGTGTGGGGGCGCGCACTGAAGCTTTCTTT
v_gene: TRBV25-1; d_gene: -; len: 11; abundance: -; j_gene: TRBJ2-7; CDR3aa: CASSEFNEQYF; CDR3nt: TGTGCCAGCAGTGAATTCAACGAGCAGTACTTC
v_gene: TRBV5-1; d_gene: -; len: 13; abundance: -; j_gene: TRBJ2-6; CDR3aa: CASRNSGANVLTF; CDR3nt: TGCGCCAGCAGGAACTCTGGGGCCAACGTCCTGACTTTC
v_gene: TRBV3-1/TRBV3-2; d_gene: TRBD2; len: 18; abundance: -; j_gene: TRBJ2-7; CDR3aa: CASSGGTSGSGGAYEQYF; CDR3nt: TGTGCCAGCAGCGGAGGGACTAGCGGGAGTGGGGGAGCCTACGAGCAGTACTTC
v_gene: TRBV11-2; d_gene: -; len: 12; abundance: -; j_gene: TRBJ2-3; CDR3aa: CASSLSPDTQYF; CDR3nt: TGTGCCAGCAGCTTAAGCCCAGATACGCAGTATTTT
v_gene: TRBV18; d_gene: TRBD1; len: 16; abundance: -; j_gene: TRBJ1-5; CDR3aa: CASSPRTGGGDQPQHF; CDR3nt: TGTGCCAGCTCACCGAGGACAGGGGGCGGCGATCAGCCCCAGCATTTT
v_gene: TRBV4-1; d_gene: -; len: 15; abundance: -; j_gene: TRBJ2-7; CDR3aa: CASSQEPAGSYEQYF; CDR3nt: TGCGCCAGCAGCCAAGAACCAGCAGGGTCCTACGAGCAGTACTTC
v_gene: TRBV11-2; d_gene: -; len: 15; abundance: -; j_gene: TRBJ1-3; CDR3aa: CASSLSVFSGNTIYF; CDR3nt: TGTGCCAGCAGCTTAAGCGTTTTCTCTGGAAACACCATATATTTT
v_gene: TRBV4-1; d_gene: -; len: 17; abundance: -; j_gene: TRBJ1-6; CDR3aa: CASSQPDGLSYNSPLHF; CDR3nt: TGCGCCAGCAGCCAACCGGACGGACTCTCCTATAATTCACCCCTCCACTTT
v_gene: TRBV12-5; d_gene: TRBD1; len: 19; abundance: -; j_gene: TRBJ2-1; CDR3aa: CASAPRGRGQMSSYNEQFF; CDR3nt: TGTGCTAGTGCTCCCCGCGGACGGGGACAGATGAGCTCCTACAATGAGCAGTTCTTC
v_gene: TRBV7-6; d_gene: TRBD1; len: 20; abundance: -; j_gene: TRBJ1-6; CDR3aa: CASSLEVGAGDSSYNSPLHF; CDR3nt: TGTGCCAGCAGCTTAGAGGTTGGGGCAGGGGACAGCTCCTATAATTCACCCCTCCACTTT
v_gene: TRBV2; d_gene: TRBD1; len: 17; abundance: -; j_gene: TRBJ1-2; CDR3aa: CASRMTTGQGDFYGYTF; CDR3nt: TGTGCCAGCAGGATGACCACGGGACAGGGAGATTTCTATGGCTACACCTTC
v_gene: TRBV19; d_gene: TRBD1; len: 14; abundance: -; j_gene: TRBJ2-4; CDR3aa: CATKGATAKNIQYF; CDR3nt: TGTGCCACTAAGGGGGCCACGGCCAAAAACATTCAGTACTTC
v_gene: TRBV19; d_gene: -; len: 17; abundance: -; j_gene: TRBJ2-5; CDR3aa: CASTPGAGAYPGETQYF; CDR3nt: TGTGCCAGTACCCCCGGGGCGGGGGCCTATCCTGGGGAGACCCAGTACTTC
v_gene: TRBV18; d_gene: TRBD1; len: 16; abundance: -; j_gene: TRBJ1-4; CDR3aa: CASSRSGQGANEKLFF; CDR3nt: TGTGCCAGCTCACGAAGTGGTCAGGGGGCTAATGAAAAACTGTTTTTT
v_gene: TRBV15; d_gene: -; len: 13; abundance: -; j_gene: TRBJ1-2; CDR3aa: CATSRDRNYGYTF; CDR3nt: TGTGCCACCAGCAGAGACCGCAACTATGGCTACACCTTC
v_gene: TRBV6-5; d_gene: -; len: 13; abundance: -; j_gene: TRBJ1-2; CDR3aa: CASSSNPNYGYTF; CDR3nt: TGTGCCAGCAGCTCTAATCCTAACTATGGCTACACCTTC
v_gene: TRBV2; d_gene: -; len: 14; abundance: -; j_gene: TRBJ2-7; CDR3aa: CASRARSTGGEQYF; CDR3nt: TGTGCCAGCAGGGCCCGAAGTACGGGTGGCGAGCAGTACTTC
v_gene: TRBV28; d_gene: -; len: 13; abundance: -; j_gene: TRBJ2-2; CDR3aa: CASSLWDTGELFF; CDR3nt: TGTGCCAGCAGCCTGTGGGACACCGGGGAGCTGTTTTTT
v_gene: TRBV27; d_gene: -; len: 15; abundance: once; j_gene: TRBJ2-3; CDR3aa: CASSPTGRVTDTQYF; CDR3nt: TGTGCCAGCAGCCCGACAGGGAGGGTAACAGATACGCAGTATTTT
v_gene: TRBV12-3/TRBV12-4; d_gene: -; len: 13; abundance: -; j_gene: TRBJ1-1; CDR3aa: CASSLQVGTEAFF; CDR3nt: TGTGCCAGCAGTTTACAGGTAGGCACTGAAGCTTTCTTT
v_gene: TRBV18; d_gene: TRBD1; len: 14; abundance: -; j_gene: TRBJ1-2; CDR3aa: CASSFADRGFGYTF; CDR3nt: TGTGCCAGCTCATTTGCCGACAGGGGATTTGGCTACACCTTC
v_gene: TRBV24-1; d_gene: -; len: 17; abundance: -; j_gene: TRBJ2-2; CDR3aa: CATSAHGDSWVTGELFF; CDR3nt: TGTGCCACCAGTGCCCATGGGGACTCTTGGGTCACCGGGGAGCTGTTTTTT
v_gene: TRBV2; d_gene: -; len: 13; abundance: -; j_gene: TRBJ2-7; CDR3aa: CASRTISTYEQYF; CDR3nt: TGTGCCAGCAGGACAATTAGCACCTACGAGCAGTACTTC
v_gene: TRBV27; d_gene: -; len: 14; abundance: -; j_gene: TRBJ2-7; CDR3aa: CASSLSSIDHEQYF; CDR3nt: TGTGCCAGCAGTTTATCGTCTATCGACCACGAGCAGTACTTC
v_gene: TRBV24-1; d_gene: TRBD1; len: 16; abundance: -; j_gene: TRBJ2-5; CDR3aa: CATSEGQGARVETQYF; CDR3nt: TGTGCCACCAGTGAGGGTCAGGGGGCGCGGGTAGAGACCCAGTACTTC
v_gene: TRBV6-6; d_gene: -; len: 12; abundance: -; j_gene: TRBJ1-2; CDR3aa: CASSYPGYGYTF; CDR3nt: TGTGCCAGCAGTTACCCAGGCTATGGCTACACCTTC
v_gene: TRBV9; d_gene: TRBD2; len: 18; abundance: -; j_gene: TRBJ2-3; CDR3aa: CASSVEIGGGVLTDTQYF; CDR3nt: TGTGCCAGCAGCGTAGAAATTGGCGGGGGAGTCCTCACAGATACGCAGTATTTT
v_gene: TRBV19; d_gene: -; len: 13; abundance: few; j_gene: TRBJ1-1; CDR3aa: CASSIEAGTEAFF; CDR3nt: TGTGCCAGTAGTATCGAGGCCGGTACTGAAGCTTTCTTT
v_gene: TRBV5-6; d_gene: TRBD1; len: 15; abundance: -; j_gene: TRBJ2-7; CDR3aa: CASSHPRDRGEEQYF; CDR3nt: TGTGCCAGCAGCCACCCCCGGGACAGGGGAGAAGAGCAGTACTTC
v_gene: TRBV5-1; d_gene: -; len: 11; abundance: once; j_gene: TRBJ2-7; CDR3aa: CASSLGYEQYF; CDR3nt: TGCGCCAGCAGCTTGGGGTACGAGCAGTACTTC
v_gene: TRBV7-9; d_gene: TRBD1; len: 14; abundance: -; j_gene: TRBJ2-5; CDR3aa: CASSSRDREETQYF; CDR3nt: TGTGCCAGCAGCTCCCGGGACAGAGAAGAGACCCAGTACTTC
v_gene: TRBV5-5; d_gene: -; len: 13; abundance: -; j_gene: TRBJ2-5; CDR3aa: CASSLLDQETQYF; CDR3nt: TGTGCCAGCAGCTTGTTAGACCAAGAGACCCAGTACTTC
v_gene: TRBV15; d_gene: TRBD1; len: 14; abundance: -; j_gene: TRBJ1-2; CDR3aa: CATSPRTGAHGYTF; CDR3nt: TGTGCCACCAGCCCTCGTACAGGGGCCCATGGCTACACCTTC
v_gene: TRBV10-1; d_gene: TRBD2; len: 13; abundance: -; j_gene: TRBJ2-1; CDR3aa: CASSDWSGGEQFF; CDR3nt: TGCGCCAGCAGTGATTGGTCGGGGGGTGAGCAGTTCTTC
v_gene: TRBV5-1; d_gene: TRBD1; len: 15; abundance: once; j_gene: TRBJ2-5; CDR3aa: CASSYGTVYQETQYF; CDR3nt: TGCGCCAGCAGCTACGGGACAGTGTACCAAGAGACCCAGTACTTC